This entry lists 12 T cell receptor beta chains sequenced from one sample in a study of blood T cell repertoires in COVID-19. Profiling relied on immunoSEQ multiplex PCR, and the TCRdb table lists in-frame clones only, not all of them. The repertoire holds approximately 130,000 clones, with approximately 80% as singletons. The source material was peripheral blood. Receptors originate from a woman in her sixties with active or convalescent COVID-19.

V is TRBV16 and J is TRBJ2-1; no reliable D call. From germline, CDR1 is KGHSY and CDR2 FQNENV. The CDR3 is 13 residues long. Between the trimmed V and J ends, which lost 7 bases and 6 bases, there was a span of 13 bases. The CDR3 DNA reads TGTGCCAGCAACGACTTCAGTAGCAATGAGCAGTTCTTC. Amino acids: CASNDFSSNEQFF.

CDR3 region: CASSLQGGNTIYF. The CDR3 nucleotides read TGTGCCAGCAGTCTACAGGGGGGAAACACCATATATTTT. V gene TRBV6-5 combines with J gene TRBJ1-3, with 7 bases that match TRBD1. CDR1 is MNHEY, CDR2 SVGAGI, per germline. The CDR3 contains 13 residues. The junction had 2 bases not matched to a gene; V was cut back by 5 bases and J by 4 bases.

The chain couples TRBV6-2 or TRBV6-3 to TRBJ2-7; 8 bases match TRBD2. This CDR3 comprises 15 residues. J lost 7 bases, V lost 2 bases, and 10 bases had no gene match. Germline V CDR1 and CDR2: MNHEY, SVGEGT. Here the CDR3 DNA reads TGTGCCAGCAGTTACGAAGCGGGAGCTTCCTGGGAGCAGTACTTC. Its translation: CASSYEAGASWEQYF.

This chain uses TRBV11-2 with TRBJ2-3; D may be TRBD2 (6 bases). Germline V CDR1 and CDR2: SGHAT, FQNNGV. V was clipped by 6 bases and J by 0 bases, with 19 bases between them. The CDR3 spans 17 residues. The CDR3 coding sequence is TGTGCCAGCAGAACGACCGGGACTCAGACTAGCACAGATACGCAGTATTTT. As protein: CASRTTGTQTSTDTQYF.

DNA of the CDR3: TGTGCCAGCAGTTTATTTAGGGCGGGAGGTCAAGAGACCCAGTACTTC. Translation gives CASSLFRAGGQETQYF. The chain uses TRBV28 and TRBJ2-5; TRBD2 matches at 8 bases. The germline V gene encodes CDR1 MDHEN and CDR2 SYDVKM. Trimming removed 1 base from V and 2 bases from J; junction bases left unmatched: 6. This CDR3 is built from 16 residues.

Worth noting for this clone: At the DNA level, this CDR3 is encoded by other sequences in the same sample as well. V and J are TRBV3-1 (or the pseudogene TRBV3-2) and TRBJ1-1; D remains unclear. With 1 base removed from V and 5 bases from J, the gap between germline ends came to 8 bases. The CDR3 sequence is 13 residues long. CDR1 and CDR2 from the germline V gene are LGHDT and YNNKEL (reference sequence). CDR3 region: CASSQVSGTEAFF. The CDR3 DNA reads TGTGCCAGCAGCCAAGTTTCGGGGACTGAAGCTTTCTTT.

The CDR3 DNA is TGTGCAAGTCGCCCCACGAGGTGCCAGCTTAACTCTGGAAACACCATATATTTT. It specifies CASRPTRCQLNSGNTIYF. V and J are TRBV12-2 and TRBJ1-3. TRBV12-2 is described as a pseudogene. CDR3 size: 18 residues.

The chain couples TRBV12-3 or TRBV12-4 to TRBJ1-2; possible D gene TRBD1, 6 bases. Trimming cost V 1 base and J 7 bases, with 10 bases left between them. The CDR3 has 13 residues. The CDR3 DNA follows: TGTGCCAGCAGTTTAGACCCGACAGGTGGCTACACCTTC. Residues: CASSLDPTGGYTF.

The rearrangement uses TRBV28 and TRBJ2-2; 8 bases fit TRBD2. The junction had 10 bases not matched to a gene; V was cut back by 5 bases and J by 5 bases. The CDR3 is 16 residues long. Per germline, CDR1 MDHEN and CDR2 SYDVKM. The CDR3 nucleotides are TGTGCCAGCAGTCCCACAAGACTAGCGCGGACCGGGGAGCTGTTTTTT. Translated: CASSPTRLARTGELFF.

This chain joins TRBV4-3 and TRBJ2-7, with 7 nucleotides matching TRBD2. This CDR3 spans 15 amino acids. Germline V lookup: CDR1 LGHNA, CDR2 YSLEER. The ends lost 4 bases at V and 4 bases at J; junction bases unmatched: 10. In DNA, the CDR3 is TGCGCCAGCAGCCCTCGATTCGCGGGAGCTTACGAGCAGTACTTC. Protein sequence: CASSPRFAGAYEQYF.

The gene calls are TRBV11-2 and TRBJ1-2; tentatively, D is TRBD1 (6 bases). CDR3 length: 16 amino acids. Trimming cost V 0 bases and J 4 bases, with 15 bases left between them. Germline CDR1 and CDR2: SGHAT and FQNNGV. CDR3: CASSLDRSRGSYGYTF. CDR3 nucleotide sequence: TGTGCCAGCAGCTTAGATAGGAGCAGGGGTTCCTATGGCTACACCTTC.

J is TRBJ1-2 and V is TRBV2; maybe TRBD1 (5 bases). Deletions cut 8 bases from V and 8 bases from J, with 15 bases between. CDR3 length equals 12 residues. Per the germline V gene, CDR1 is SNHLY and CDR2 is FYNNEI. The chain's CDR3 is CASGRALGGYTF. CDR3 DNA: TGTGCCAGCGGCAGGGCTCTGGGAGGCTACACCTTC. The complete variable domain, with remaining parts taken from reference TRBV2 and TRBJ1-2, reads EPEVTQTPSHQVTQMGQEVILRCVPISNHLYFYWYRQILGQKVEFLVSFYNNEISEKSEIFDDQFSVERPDGSNFTLKIRSTKLEDSAMYFCASGRALGGYTFGSGTRLTVV.